This TCR beta chain was profiled in a study of blood T cell repertoires in COVID-19. Study summary: Sites in the United States, Italy and Spain provided acute and convalescent COVID-19 samples.

The CDR3 length is 15 residues. The V gene lost 7 bases and the J gene lost 4 bases, with 17 bases spanning the gap. Germline V CDR1 and CDR2: LNHDA, SQIVND (reference sequence). In the original workflow: How many nucleated cells were present was estimated from reference gene primer amplification. TCRdb's copy holds only in-frame clones and misses some; the assay was immunoSEQ multiplex PCR. That table furnishes V, J and clone size, whereas the DNA furnished D and trimming. Of around 62,000 clones in the sample, 80% to 95% are singletons; the top ten hold about 3%. The material sequenced was peripheral blood. The chain combines TRBV19 with TRBJ1-5, with D possibly matching TRBD1 (6 bases). This sequence was found in a man between 65 and 85 years old with active COVID-19. CDR3 bases: TGTGCCAGTATGGGGGCGTGGGGCACTAATCAGCCCCAGCATTTT. Translating it yields CASMGAWGTNQPQHF.